What follows are 3 T cell receptor beta chains derived from one specimen sequenced in a study of somatic mutations in cytotoxic T cells in rheumatoid arthritis. Produced via immunoSEQ multiplex PCR; TCRdb's table is partial and in-frame only. The sample yields some 27,000 clones, 70% to 85% seen once. The sequencing sample was made of CD8+ T cells sorted from blood. The receptors originated from a woman aged 18-29 years in good health.

V gene TRBV18 combines with J gene TRBJ1-6; a possible D gene is TRBD1 (6 bases). V gave up 6 bases and J gave up 9 bases, with 21 bases separating them. This CDR3 contains 16 residues. CDR1 KGHSH and CDR2 LQKENI come from the germline V gene. The CDR3 is CASSHGGTISGSPLHF. The DNA for the CDR3 is TGTGCCAGCTCGCACGGAGGGACAATCTCTGGTTCACCCCTCCACTTT.

The V gene is TRBV27, the J gene TRBJ1-4, with D hard to call. The V gene's germline CDR1 is MNHEY and CDR2 SMNVEV (reference sequence). Trimming removed 3 bases from V and 2 bases from J, with 10 bases in between. The CDR3 is made up of 15 amino acids. In nucleotides, the CDR3 is TGTGCCAGCAGTTTCGAGACTGGGACTAATGAAAAACTGTTTTTT. Its protein is CASSFETGTNEKLFF.

This sequence joins TRBV9 and TRBJ2-3; no reliable D call. V lost 0 bases, J lost 4 bases, and 3 bases lay in between. There are 12 residues in the CDR3. Looked up from germline, CDR1 is SGDLS and CDR2 is YYNGEE. The CDR3 region is CASSVGPDTQYF. CDR3 in DNA: TGTGCCAGCAGCGTAGGTCCAGATACGCAGTATTTT.